This is a list of T cell receptor beta chains from one sample in a study of T cells in Graves' hyperthyroidism and ophthalmopathy. TCRdb redid the calling of the multiplex PCR reads with MiXCR, one entry per CDR3 protein. The sample lists some 620,000 distinct CDR3 sequences; about 16% were seen once. Sequences were obtained from blood. The source is a woman aged 30 to 39 with Graves' hyperthyroidism. Both conserved end residues are part of each CDR3. The D gene is left open where the match is weak. Rows may omit the clone size; those that give it use once, few, many or a size class.

cdr3_aa	cdr3_nt	clone_size	d_call	v_call	j_call
CASSAGDRVPEKLFF	TGTGCCAGCAGCGCGGGGGACAGGGTCCCTGAAAAACTGTTTTTT	-	TRBD1	TRBV9	TRBJ1-4
CATSRGIRRLGGLEQYF	TGTGCCACCAGCAGAGGAATCAGGCGTCTAGGGGGTCTCGAGCAGTACTTC	-	-	TRBV15	TRBJ2-7
CASSFGQGAWDEQFF	TGTGCCAGCAGCTTCGGACAGGGCGCATGGGATGAGCAGTTCTTC	-	TRBD1	TRBV5-5	TRBJ2-1
CASRIRTGQETQYF	TGTGCCAGCAGAATACGGACAGGACAAGAGACCCAGTACTTC	many	TRBD1	TRBV12-3/TRBV12-4	TRBJ2-5
CASSVEAWEGLGEQFF	TGTGCCAGCAGCGTAGAGGCGTGGGAGGGCCTTGGTGAGCAGTTCTTC	-	TRBD2	TRBV9	TRBJ2-1
CATSNQVAEYEQYF	TGTGCCACCAGCAACCAGGTGGCCGAGTACGAGCAGTACTTC	many	-	TRBV15	TRBJ2-7
CASSVTPGELFF	TGTGCCAGCAGCGTCACACCCGGGGAGCTGTTTTTT	few	-	TRBV9	TRBJ2-2
CASSRWGTEAFF	TGTGCCAGCAGTAGGTGGGGCACTGAAGCTTTCTTT	many	-	TRBV2	TRBJ1-1
CAWSASSSPIGGELFF	TGTGCCTGGAGTGCGTCTAGCAGCCCTATCGGCGGGGAGCTGTTTTTT	-	-	TRBV30	TRBJ2-2
CASSLNRGGNEQFF	TGTGCCAGCAGCTTAAATAGAGGCGGAAATGAGCAGTTCTTC	many	-	TRBV11-2	TRBJ2-1
CAHRGAAGNTIYF	TGTGCCCACCGTGGGGCTGCTGGAAACACCATATATTTT	few	-	TRBV28	TRBJ1-3